This is a list of T cell receptor beta chains from one sample in a study of blood T cells in healthy people across ages. TCRdb analysed the 5' RACE reads with MiXCR anew, one entry per CDR3 protein. The table shows some 640,000 distinct CDR3 sequences, with about 30% occurring only once. Source material: blood. The receptors come from an elderly woman in good health. CDR3s include the opening cysteine and the closing phenylalanine or tryptophan. The D gene is left open where the match is weak. Some rows mark clone size as missing; the rest say once, few, many or name a class of expanded clone.

clone size	V gene	D gene	J gene	CDR3 protein	CDR3 DNA
many	TRBV20-1	NA	TRBJ1-2	CSARDGEGGRSGYTF	TGCAGTGCTAGAGATGGGGAGGGGGGGCGAAGCGGCTACACCTTC
many	TRBV5-1	NA	TRBJ1-2	CASSLGKPLGYTF	TGCGCCAGCAGCTTGGGTAAACCTCTTGGCTACACCTTC
many	TRBV7-9	NA	TRBJ2-7	CASSLADYSYEQYF	TGTGCCAGCAGCTTAGCGGACTACTCCTACGAGCAGTACTTC
once	TRBV5-1	TRBD2	TRBJ2-1	CASAAERGGARNEQFF	TGCGCCAGCGCCGCGGAGCGGGGGGGCGCGAGAAATGAGCAGTTCTTC
NA	TRBV24-1	TRBD2	TRBJ2-3	CATSVRTGGRINTQYF	TGTGCCACCAGTGTCAGGACGGGGGGGCGCATAAATACGCAGTATTTT
few	TRBV6-5	NA	TRBJ1-6	CASSYSRDKNSPLHF	TGTGCCAGCAGTTACTCGCGGGACAAGAATTCACCCCTCCACTTT
many	TRBV18	NA	TRBJ2-7	CASRTSSSYEQYF	TGTGCCAGCCGGACTTCGAGCTCCTACGAGCAGTACTTC
NA	TRBV20-1	NA	TRBJ2-1	CSASSRDITYNEQFF	TGCAGTGCTAGTTCCAGGGATATCACCTACAATGAGCAGTTCTTC
few	TRBV5-1	NA	TRBJ2-1	CASSLDGPGAIMNEQFF	TGCGCCAGCAGCTTGGATGGTCCGGGGGCCATTATGAATGAGCAGTTCTTC
few	TRBV4-2	TRBD1	TRBJ2-3	CASSQGTAVTDTQYF	TGTGCCAGCAGCCAGGGGACAGCCGTCACAGATACGCAGTATTTT
NA	TRBV7-2	TRBD2	TRBJ2-5	CASTQARLAGASETQYF	TGTGCCAGCACCCAGGCGCGGCTAGCGGGGGCCTCAGAGACCCAGTACTTC
few	TRBV20-1	NA	TRBJ1-6	CSANVGNSPLHF	TGCAGTGCTAACGTGGGTAATTCACCCCTCCACTTT
many	TRBV10-2	NA	TRBJ1-2	CASSERQGWGSNYGYTF	TGCGCCAGCAGTGAGCGGCAGGGTTGGGGATCTAACTATGGCTACACCTTC
many	TRBV7-3	NA	TRBJ2-2	CASSLTSYPTGELFF	TGTGCCAGCAGCTTAACCAGCTACCCCACCGGGGAGCTGTTTTTT
few	TRBV4-1	TRBD1	TRBJ1-1	CASSQAGQGNTEAFF	TGCGCCAGCAGCCAAGCGGGACAGGGCAACACTGAAGCTTTCTTT
many	TRBV7-2	NA	TRBJ2-3	CASSLARTGTDTQYF	TGTGCCAGCAGCTTAGCGAGGACAGGCACAGATACGCAGTATTTT
NA	TRBV28	NA	TRBJ2-1	CVSSRSGITYNEQFF	TGTGTCAGCAGCCGATCAGGGATCACCTACAATGAGCAGTTCTTC
many	TRBV2	TRBD1	TRBJ2-5	CASKTGGLEETQYF	TGTGCCAGCAAGACAGGGGGTCTCGAAGAGACCCAGTACTTC
NA	TRBV6-6	TRBD1	TRBJ1-2	CASSYLTGGSYTF	TGTGCCAGCAGTTACCTGACAGGGGGGTCCTACACCTTC